Listed below are T cell receptor beta chains from one sample, sequenced in a study of shared clonotypes between healthy human individuals. Clones were read by immunoSEQ multiplex PCR, and TCRdb kept only the in-frame ones, dropping some. This table has 450,000 to 650,000 clones, about 80% appearing once. Sample: PBMCs. The source of these receptors is a woman in her thirties or forties in good health. Some clones in this sample may be carry-over from other donors' samples. Both conserved end residues are part of each CDR3. Each record gives: D gene, CDR3 length, V gene, clone size, J gene, CDR3 DNA, CDR3 protein. A D gene is named only where the DNA matches it firmly. Clone size appears in some rows only: once, few, many, or a class for an expanded clone.

-,18,TRBV25-1,-,TRBJ2-6,TGTGCCAGCAGTGAGATCGGCACCCACCTCTCTGGGGCCAACGTCCTGACTTTC,CASSEIGTHLSGANVLTF
-,11,TRBV29-1,-,TRBJ2-7,TGCAGCGTACTAGCCCCCTACGAGCAGTACTTC,CSVLAPYEQYF
-,12,TRBV5-1,few,TRBJ2-1,TGCGCCAGCAGCTTGGCGCGGAATGAGCAGTTCTTC,CASSLARNEQFF
-,12,TRBV28,-,TRBJ1-2,TGTGCCAGCACCCAGCCCGGTTCTTGGGGGACCTTC,CASTQPGSWGTF
TRBD1,14,TRBV7-7,-,TRBJ2-7,TGTGCCAGCAGCCCGGGACAGGGACTCTACGAGCAGTACTTC,CASSPGQGLYEQYF
-,15,TRBV29-1,-,TRBJ2-6,TGCAGCGTTGCTCTATCGGCCTCTGGGGCCAACGTCCTGACTTTC,CSVALSASGANVLTF
TRBD1,15,TRBV7-6,-,TRBJ2-2,TGTGCCAGCAGCCACACCCGACAGGGCACCGGGGAGCTGTTTTTT,CASSHTRQGTGELFF
TRBD1,15,TRBV6-1,-,TRBJ1-1,TGTGCCAGCAGTTTTTTCCCACAGGGGCACACTGAAGCTTTCTTT,CASSFFPQGHTEAFF
-,16,TRBV15,-,TRBJ1-5,TGTGCCACCAGCAGAGAAGGGACACTCCGCAATCAGCCCCAGCATTTT,CATSREGTLRNQPQHF
TRBD1,15,TRBV7-2,once,TRBJ2-1,TGTGCCAGCAGCTTAGACAGGGGGCCCTACAATGAGCAGTTCTTC,CASSLDRGPYNEQFF
TRBD1,13,TRBV27,-,TRBJ2-7,TGTGCCAGCAGTTCGGGACAGGGCCACGAGCAGTACTTC,CASSSGQGHEQYF
-,14,TRBV5-4,-,TRBJ1-4,TGTGCCAGCAGCTTGATGGCCGCGAATGAAAAACTGTTTTTT,CASSLMAANEKLFF
-,13,TRBV2,-,TRBJ1-6,TGTGCCAGCGAGCGAAGCTATAATTCACCCCTCCACTTT,CASERSYNSPLHF
TRBD1,18,TRBV28,-,TRBJ1-1,TGTGCCAGCTCCTCCCCAGTGAGGGGGCGTTTAAGGGACACTGAAGCTTTCTTT,CASSSPVRGRLRDTEAFF
-,18,TRBV27,-,TRBJ2-3,TGTGCCAGCAGTCCCCTTCCTCCGGGGGAGAGACTCACAGATACGCAGTATTTT,CASSPLPPGERLTDTQYF
-,15,TRBV7-8,few,TRBJ1-1,TGTGCCAGCAGTTTAGCGGACTCCCTACCCCCTGAAGCTTTCTTT,CASSLADSLPPEAFF
-,14,TRBV11-1,-,TRBJ2-1,TGTGCCAGCAGCTTAGCCCCCCACTCCAATGAGCAGTTCTTC,CASSLAPHSNEQFF
TRBD1,15,TRBV5-4,-,TRBJ1-1,TGTGCCAGCAGCCAAGACAGGGGGCTAGGGACTGAAGCTTTCTTT,CASSQDRGLGTEAFF
-,13,TRBV2,-,TRBJ1-2,TGTGCCAGCAGTGAAGCGATCGGCTATGGCTGCACCTTC,CASSEAIGYGCTF
-,14,TRBV5-1,-,TRBJ1-1,TGCGCCAGCAGCCGTCAGGGCAGGAACACTGAAGCTTTCTTT,CASSRQGRNTEAFF
TRBD2,16,TRBV9,-,TRBJ2-1,TGTGCCAGTAGCGCCGCGACTAGCGGGAAGAGGGATGAGCAGTTCTTC,CASSAATSGKRDEQFF
-,14,TRBV19,-,TRBJ2-2,TGTGCCAGTAGACGAGACAGAGGGACCGGGGAGCTGTTTTTT,CASRRDRGTGELFF
-,14,TRBV5-4,-,TRBJ1-4,TGTGCCAGCAGCTTTGGGGTACGAAATGAAAAACTGTTTTTT,CASSFGVRNEKLFF
-,14,TRBV10-2,-,TRBJ1-4,TGCGCCAGCAGGGGGGCAGGGGCGGAGGAAAAACTGTTTTTT,CASRGAGAEEKLFF
TRBD2,16,TRBV28,few,TRBJ2-1,TGTGCCAGCAGTTTGGCGGCTGCGGGAGAGAACAATGAGCAGTTCTTC,CASSLAAAGENNEQFF
-,15,TRBV9,many,TRBJ2-5,TGTGCCAGCAGCGTAGGCAGGGGCAATGAAGAGACCCAGTACTTC,CASSVGRGNEETQYF
-,15,TRBV30,many,TRBJ2-1,TGTGCCTGGAGTTCAGGGCTAAGCTCCTACAATGAGCAGTTCTTC,CAWSSGLSSYNEQFF
-,12,TRBV29-1,-,TRBJ1-2,TGCAGCGTTGGGGACTCTGCCTATGGCTACACCTTC,CSVGDSAYGYTF
-,13,TRBV2,-,TRBJ2-5,TGTGCCAGCGGAAGGCTTCCCCAAGAGACCCAGTACTTC,CASGRLPQETQYF
TRBD1,14,TRBV7-2,-,TRBJ1-5,TGTGCCAGCAGCCCCGACAGGGGTAATCAGCCCCAGCATTTT,CASSPDRGNQPQHF
-,14,TRBV14,-,TRBJ2-7,TGTGCCAGCAGCACTACCCACGGATCCTACGAGCGGTACTTC,CASSTTHGSYERYF
TRBD1,15,TRBV15,-,TRBJ2-7,TGTGCCACCAGCAGAGATCGGGACAGGGGTGGCGAGCAGTACTTC,CATSRDRDRGGEQYF
-,15,TRBV6-5,once,TRBJ2-7,TGTGCCAGCAGTTCCCCTGGGGCCGGGGTGGTGCAGCAGTACTTC,CASSSPGAGVVQQYF
-,13,TRBV30,-,TRBJ1-2,TGTGACTGGAGTGCTAACAGAACCTATGGCTACACCTTC,CDWSANRTYGYTF
-,12,TRBV5-6,many,TRBJ1-1,TGTGCCAGCAGCTTTGGTTTGACTGAAGCTTTCTTT,CASSFGLTEAFF
-,10,TRBV21-1,-,TRBJ1-2,TGCGCCAGCAGCAAGGGACATTACACCTTC,CASSKGHYTF
-,13,TRBV19,-,TRBJ2-6,TGTGCCAGTACCCAGGGGGGGGCCAACGTCCTGACTTTC,CASTQGGANVLTF
-,15,TRBV27,-,TRBJ2-3,TGTGCCAGCAGTTTAGGATCAGGGGCACAAGATACGCAGTATTTT,CASSLGSGAQDTQYF
-,14,TRBV6-6,-,TRBJ2-7,TGTGCCAGCAAGCCTAGCTCAAGCTCCTACGAGCAGTACTTC,CASKPSSSSYEQYF
-,16,TRBV10-3,-,TRBJ2-1,TGTGCCATCAGTGAGTCGAACCCTCTCTCCTACAATGAGCAGTTCTTC,CAISESNPLSYNEQFF
-,16,TRBV7-2,many,TRBJ2-1,TGTGCCAGCAGCTTAGTGAGTACGTTGGGGAACAATGAGCAGTTCTTC,CASSLVSTLGNNEQFF
TRBD2,17,TRBV28,once,TRBJ2-1,TGTGCCAGCAGTTTATTGTCTAGCGGGATGGAAGTGAATGAGCAGTTCTTC,CASSLLSSGMEVNEQFF
-,15,TRBV7-9,once,TRBJ2-7,TGTGCCAGCAGCTTAGCGACGGGACGGTCCTACGAGCAGTACTTC,CASSLATGRSYEQYF
-,15,TRBV7-3,-,TRBJ2-5,TGTGCCAGCAGCTTAGACGGACGCCCCCAAGAGACCCAGTACTTC,CASSLDGRPQETQYF
-,17,TRBV21-1,-,TRBJ1-4,TGTGCCAGCAGCAAAGCCGGGGACAGGGTAGGTAATGAAAAACTGTTTTTT,CASSKAGDRVGNEKLFF
-,16,TRBV7-2,few,TRBJ1-2,TGTGCCAGCAGCTTAGTAACAGGAAGGGCTAACTATGGCTACACCTTC,CASSLVTGRANYGYTF
-,15,TRBV7-9,-,TRBJ2-1,TGTGCCAGCAGTCACCCGCTAGTGGTAGGTGGTGAGCAGTTCTTC,CASSHPLVVGGEQFF
-,15,TRBV5-1,-,TRBJ2-3,TGCGCCAGCAGCCCACTGCGTGGTGATTCAGATACGCAGTATTTT,CASSPLRGDSDTQYF
-,13,TRBV15,-,TRBJ1-1,TGTGCCACCAGCAGAGATCAGGGAACTGAAGCTTTCTTT,CATSRDQGTEAFF